This note documents a single T cell receptor beta chain sequence. Its antigen is undetermined. The entry originates in a study of graft-versus-host responses after intestinal transplantation. Overall study: Recipients had transplants, and these were multivisceral, liver-intestinal, or isolated intestinal. Every one of the recipients received anti-thymocyte globulin induction and afterwards took tacrolimus and steroids for around 3 years. Study-wide results and limits: Allograft graft-versus-host to host-versus-graft clonal ratios ran high in patients with graft-donor T cell macrochimerism.

The CDR3 sequence is 13 residues long. V dropped 0 bases and J dropped 8; count of bases not matched to a gene: 2. Germline V gives CDR1 MRHNA, CDR2 SNTAGT. Clones were read by immunoSEQ multiplex PCR, and TCRdb kept only the in-frame ones, dropping some. There are some 62,000 clones in the sample; 90% occur only once, and about 1.5% lies in the top ten. The clonotype was recovered from a human donor who was the organ donor for an intestinal transplant. The chain uses TRBV6-4 and TRBJ1-2, with TRBD1 matching over 8 bases. Sequencing used unstimulated CD8+ T cells sorted from spleen or lymph node cells, obtained before transplant. The CDR3 DNA reads as TGTGCCAGCAGTGACTCGACAGGGGAAGGCTACACCTTC. Encoded protein: CASSDSTGEGYTF.